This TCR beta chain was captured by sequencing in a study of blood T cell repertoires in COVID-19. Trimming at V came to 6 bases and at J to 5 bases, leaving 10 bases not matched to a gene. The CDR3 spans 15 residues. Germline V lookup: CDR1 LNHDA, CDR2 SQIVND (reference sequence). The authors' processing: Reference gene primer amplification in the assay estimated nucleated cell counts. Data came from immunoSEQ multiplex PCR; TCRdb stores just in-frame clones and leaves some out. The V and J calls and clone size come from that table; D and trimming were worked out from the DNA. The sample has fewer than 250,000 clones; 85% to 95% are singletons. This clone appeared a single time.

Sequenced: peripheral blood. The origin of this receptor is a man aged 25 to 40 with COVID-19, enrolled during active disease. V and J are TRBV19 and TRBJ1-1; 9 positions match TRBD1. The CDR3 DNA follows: TGTGCCAGTAGGGCGGCCGGGACAGGGCCGACTGAAGCTTTCTTT. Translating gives CASRAAGTGPTEAFF.